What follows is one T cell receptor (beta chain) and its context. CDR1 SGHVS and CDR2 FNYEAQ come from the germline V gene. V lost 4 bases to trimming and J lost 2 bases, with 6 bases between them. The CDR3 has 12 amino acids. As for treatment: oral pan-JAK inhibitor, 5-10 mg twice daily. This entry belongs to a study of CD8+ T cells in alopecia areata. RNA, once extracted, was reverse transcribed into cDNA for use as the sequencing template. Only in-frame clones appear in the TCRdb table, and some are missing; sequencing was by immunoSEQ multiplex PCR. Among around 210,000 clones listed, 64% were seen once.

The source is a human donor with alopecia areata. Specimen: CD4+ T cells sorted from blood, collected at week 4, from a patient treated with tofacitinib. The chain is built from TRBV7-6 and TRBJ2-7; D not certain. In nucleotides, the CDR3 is TGTGCCAGCAGCTCTTCACCCTACGAGCAGTACTTC. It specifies CASSSSPYEQYF.